This TCR beta chain emerged from a study of glioma-infiltrating T cells after dendritic cell vaccination listed by TCRdb under 2016. About the investigation overall: The cohort included 15 or so glioblastoma patients drawn from Phase I and II dendritic cell vaccination trials, of whom 9 were newly diagnosed and 6 had recurrent disease. Autologous tumor lysate-pulsed dendritic cell vaccination was administered to the patients between the early 2000s and the early 2010s. The vaccine consisted of monocyte-derived dendritic cells cultured less than 9 days with IL-4 and GM-CSF, then pulsed overnight with autologous tumor lysate. Three intradermal dendritic cell vaccine injections were administered to patients at biweekly intervals in the arm below the axilla. Deep sequencing of TCR beta CDR3 regions was used to quantify tumor-infiltrating lymphocyte content and compare tumor and blood repertoires in dendritic cell-vaccinated glioblastoma patients. Survival after dendritic cell vaccination was correlated with TCR sequencing metrics, including TIL content and tumor-blood repertoire overlap.

The immunoSEQ assay amplified TCRB CDR3 regions from 2 micrograms of genomic DNA, or from all available DNA when less than that amount was available. The multiplex PCR relied on 60 forward primers for TCR V beta segments and 13 reverse primers for J beta segments. Synthetic control templates were spiked into each sample at limiting dilution to estimate reads per starting template. The Illumina HiSeq System generated sequencing reads of 87 bp. The authors' pipeline ran thus. PCR and sequencing errors were removed by merging closely related sequences with a nearest neighbor algorithm. TCR overlap was defined as the percentage of unique tumor TCR beta sequences that were also present in the same patient's peripheral blood. Sourced from immuneACCESS, this table was stored by TCRdb with only in-frame sequences that have V and J called. A share of the clones is absent; for the studies checked, an unresolved V gene accounts for under half, and the remainder has no known explanation. The V and J calls and the clone size are those of that table, but D and trimming were determined from the DNA. Counted in this sample were under 70,000 clones; 75% to 90% of them appeared once. The ten most abundant clones make up around 9.6% of the sample.

This clone has just a few counts. Its antigen specificity is not known. Nothing much larger sits one base from this clone, and base qualities are not available. What the research found in general, with its limitations: TCR clonality showed no direct relationship with survival, which suggests that a diverse polyclonal response may be important. The cohort was small and heterogeneous, only a few patients had full blood and tumor sets, and even fewer had initial-recurrent tumor pairs. The response model built on TCR overlap across three groups was characterized as speculative, with prospective validation still needed. Higher estimated pretreatment TIL content predicted longer time to progression and overall survival after dendritic cell vaccination.

To be selected, patients needed enough residual fresh-frozen tumor tissue and more than two years of available survival data. Molecular status otherwise varied across the glioblastoma patients, but none of them carried an isocitrate dehydrogenase mutation. PBMC were collected before vaccination, two weeks after the third vaccination, and at tumor progression if tumor progression occurred. The Qiagen DNeasy Blood extraction Kit was used to extract genomic DNA. This clonotype originated in a human donor with glioblastoma. The sample consisted of blood, taken before dendritic cell vaccination.

The CDR3 reads CASSQDGAAGGNEQFF. The bases are TGCGCCAGCAGCCAAGATGGGGCAGCGGGAGGGAATGAGCAGTTCTTC. The chain links TRBV4-1 with TRBJ2-1, with 10 bases matching TRBD2. CDR1 MGHRA and CDR2 YSYEKL are derived from the germline V gene. The CDR3 goes from the cysteine to the phenylalanine over 16 residues. The read is trimmed to its CDR3 DNA, 48 bases read in frame from base 1. The V end gives up 0 bases and the J end 7 bases, leaving 6 bases in the junction not matched to a gene.